This T cell receptor (beta chain) was observed in a study of control samples from healthy donors and cancer patients. Germline V lookup: CDR1 SGHDT, CDR2 YYEEEE. Deletions cut 5 bases from V and 8 bases from J, with 13 bases between. The CDR3 consists of 12 residues. Assay used: immunoSEQ multiplex PCR; TCRdb lists only in-frame clones, some missing. This table has over 150,000 clones, under 96% appearing once. The chain combines TRBV5-6 with TRBJ1-2; D remains unclear. The source is a woman aged 25 to 45 in good health. Sequencing used blood. The CDR3 DNA sequence: TGTGCCAGCAGTCAAGGGTGGATAGGCTACACCTTC. Encoded protein: CASSQGWIGYTF. The full variable domain, in which reference TRBV5-6 and TRBJ1-2 provide the parts outside the CDR3, is DAGVTQSPTHLIKTRGQQVTLRCSPKSGHDTVSWYQQALGQGPQFIFQYYEEEERQRGNFPDRFSGHQFPNYSSELNVNALLLGDSALYLCASSQGWIGYTFGSGTRLTVV.